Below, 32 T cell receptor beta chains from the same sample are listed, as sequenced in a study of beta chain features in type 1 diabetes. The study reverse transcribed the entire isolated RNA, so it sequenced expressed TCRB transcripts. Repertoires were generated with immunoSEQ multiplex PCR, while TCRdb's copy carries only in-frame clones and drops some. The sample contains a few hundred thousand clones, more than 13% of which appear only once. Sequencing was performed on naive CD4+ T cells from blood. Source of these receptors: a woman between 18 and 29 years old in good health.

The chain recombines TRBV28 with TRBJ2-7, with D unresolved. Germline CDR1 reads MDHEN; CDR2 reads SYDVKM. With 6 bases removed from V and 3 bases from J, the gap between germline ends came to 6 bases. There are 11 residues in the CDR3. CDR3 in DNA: TGTGCCAGCAGAGAACTCTACGAGCAGTACTTC. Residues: CASRELYEQYF.

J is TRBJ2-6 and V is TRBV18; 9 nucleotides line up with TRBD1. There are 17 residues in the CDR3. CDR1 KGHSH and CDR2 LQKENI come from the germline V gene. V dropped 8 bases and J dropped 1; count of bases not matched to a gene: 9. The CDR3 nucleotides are TGTGCCAGCCCACGGGGGGACAGGGCGTCTGGGGCCAACGTCCTGACTTTC. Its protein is CASPRGDRASGANVLTF.

The CDR3 loop is CASSGQGTKNIQYF. Here the CDR3 DNA reads TGTGCCAGCAGCGGGCAGGGGACCAAAAACATTCAGTACTTC. The chain has TRBV25-1 and TRBJ2-4, with a tentative D call TRBD1 (6 bases). Germline loops: CDR1 MGHDK, CDR2 SYGVNS. Trimming pared 6 bases from V and 2 bases from J, leaving 11 bases between. The CDR3 is made up of 14 amino acids. The full variable domain, in which reference TRBV25-1 and TRBJ2-4 provide the parts outside the CDR3, is EADIYQTPRYLVIGTGKKITLECSQTMGHDKMYWYQQDPGMELHLIHYSYGVNSTEKGDLSSESTVSRIRTEHFPLTLESARPSHTSQYLCASSGQGTKNIQYFGAGTRLSVL.

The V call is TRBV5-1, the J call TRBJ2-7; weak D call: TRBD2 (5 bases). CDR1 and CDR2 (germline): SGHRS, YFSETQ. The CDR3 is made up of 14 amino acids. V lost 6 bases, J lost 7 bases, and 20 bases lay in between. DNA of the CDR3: TGCGCCAGCACCCTTGGAGGTGTGGGCGGTGAGCAGTACTTC. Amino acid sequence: CASTLGGVGGEQYF.

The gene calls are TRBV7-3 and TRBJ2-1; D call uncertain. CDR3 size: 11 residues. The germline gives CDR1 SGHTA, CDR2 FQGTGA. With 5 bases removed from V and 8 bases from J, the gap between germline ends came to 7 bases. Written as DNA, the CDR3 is TGTGCCAGCAGCCTAGGTGATGAGCAGTTCTTC. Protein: CASSLGDEQFF. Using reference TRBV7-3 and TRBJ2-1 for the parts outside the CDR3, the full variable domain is GAGVSQTPSNKVTEKGKYVELRCDPISGHTALYWYRQSLGQGPEFLIYFQGTGAADDSGLPNDRFFAVRPEGSVSTLKIQRTERGDSAVYLCASSLGDEQFFGPGTRLTVL.

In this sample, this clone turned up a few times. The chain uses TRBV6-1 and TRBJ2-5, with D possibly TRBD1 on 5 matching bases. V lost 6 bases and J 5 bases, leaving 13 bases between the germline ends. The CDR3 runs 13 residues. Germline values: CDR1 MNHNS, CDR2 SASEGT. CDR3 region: CASSVQERETQYF. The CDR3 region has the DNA TGTGCCAGCAGCGTACAGGAGAGGGAGACCCAGTACTTC.

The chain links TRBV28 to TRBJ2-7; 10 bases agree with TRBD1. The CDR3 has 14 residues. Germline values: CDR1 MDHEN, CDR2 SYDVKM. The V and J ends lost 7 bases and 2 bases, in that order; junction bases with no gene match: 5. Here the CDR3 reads CASNRQGATYEQYF. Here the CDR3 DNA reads TGTGCCAGCAATAGACAGGGGGCTACCTACGAGCAGTACTTC.

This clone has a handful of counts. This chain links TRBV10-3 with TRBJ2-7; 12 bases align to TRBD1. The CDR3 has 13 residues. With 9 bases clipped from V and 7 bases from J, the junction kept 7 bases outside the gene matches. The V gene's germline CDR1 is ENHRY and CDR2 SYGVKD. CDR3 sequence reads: CAIGDRGLEEQYF. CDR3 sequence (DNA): TGTGCCATTGGGGACAGGGGGCTAGAAGAGCAGTACTTC.

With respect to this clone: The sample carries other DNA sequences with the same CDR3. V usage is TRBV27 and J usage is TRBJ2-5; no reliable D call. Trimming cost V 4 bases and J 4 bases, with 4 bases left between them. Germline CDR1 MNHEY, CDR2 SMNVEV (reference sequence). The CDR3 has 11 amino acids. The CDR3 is CASSSRETQYF. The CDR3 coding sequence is TGTGCCAGCAGTTCTCGAGAGACCCAGTACTTC.

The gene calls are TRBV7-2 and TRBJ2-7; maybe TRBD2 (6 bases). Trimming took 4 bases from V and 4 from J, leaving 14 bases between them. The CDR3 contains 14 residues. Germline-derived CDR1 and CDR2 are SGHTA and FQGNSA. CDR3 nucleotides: TGTGCCAGCAGCTCCCAGCGGGTGGGGTACGAGCAGTACTTC. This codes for CASSSQRVGYEQYF.

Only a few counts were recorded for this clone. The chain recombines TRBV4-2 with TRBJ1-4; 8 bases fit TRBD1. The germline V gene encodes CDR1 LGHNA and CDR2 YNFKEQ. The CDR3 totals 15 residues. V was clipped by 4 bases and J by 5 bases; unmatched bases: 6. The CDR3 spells CASSRRDRGNEKLFF. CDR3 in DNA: TGTGCCAGCAGCCGCCGAGACAGGGGAAATGAAAAACTGTTTTTT.

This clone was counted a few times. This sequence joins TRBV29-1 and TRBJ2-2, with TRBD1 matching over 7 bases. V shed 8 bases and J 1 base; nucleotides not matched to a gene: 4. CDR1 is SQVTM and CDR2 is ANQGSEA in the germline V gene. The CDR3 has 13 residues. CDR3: CSTRTGNTGELFF. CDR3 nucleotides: TGCAGCACGAGGACAGGGAACACCGGGGAGCTGTTTTTT.

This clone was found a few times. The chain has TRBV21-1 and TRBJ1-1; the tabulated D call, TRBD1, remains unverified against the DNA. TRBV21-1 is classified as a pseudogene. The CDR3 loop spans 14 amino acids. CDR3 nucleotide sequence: TGTGCCAGCAGCAAAGACCCCGGGACAAGTGAAGCTTTCTTT. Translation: CASSKDPGTSEAFF.

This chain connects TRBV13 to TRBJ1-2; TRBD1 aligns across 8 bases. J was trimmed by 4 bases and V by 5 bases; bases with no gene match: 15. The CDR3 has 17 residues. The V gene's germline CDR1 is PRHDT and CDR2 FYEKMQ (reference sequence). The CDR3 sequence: CASSPRTGSSSAYGYTF. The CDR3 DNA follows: TGTGCCAGCAGCCCCCGGACAGGGAGTTCGAGTGCCTATGGCTACACCTTC. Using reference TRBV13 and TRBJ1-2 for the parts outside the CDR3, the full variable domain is AAGVIQSPRHLIKEKRETATLKCYPIPRHDTVYWYQQGPGQDPQFLISFYEKMQSDKGSIPDRFSAQQFSDYHSELNMSSLELGDSALYFCASSPRTGSSSAYGYTFGSGTRLTVV.

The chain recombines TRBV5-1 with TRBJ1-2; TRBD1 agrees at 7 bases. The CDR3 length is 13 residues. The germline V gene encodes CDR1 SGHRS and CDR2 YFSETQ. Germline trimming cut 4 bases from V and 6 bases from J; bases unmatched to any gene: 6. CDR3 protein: CASSHGDRNGYTF. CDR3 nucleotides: TGCGCCAGCAGCCACGGGGACAGAAATGGCTACACCTTC. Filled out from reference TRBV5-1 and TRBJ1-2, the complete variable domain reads KAGVTQTPRYLIKTRGQQVTLSCSPISGHRSVSWYQQTPGQGLQFLFEYFSETQRNKGNFPGRFSGRQFSNSRSEMNVSTLELGDSALYLCASSHGDRNGYTFGSGTRLTVV.

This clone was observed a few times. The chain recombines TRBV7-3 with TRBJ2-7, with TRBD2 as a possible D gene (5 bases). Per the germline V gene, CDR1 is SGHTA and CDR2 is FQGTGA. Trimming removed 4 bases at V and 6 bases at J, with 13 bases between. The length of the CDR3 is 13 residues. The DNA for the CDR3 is TGTGCCAGCAGCTCCCCGGAGGCTCCCGAGCAGTACTTC. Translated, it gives CASSSPEAPEQYF. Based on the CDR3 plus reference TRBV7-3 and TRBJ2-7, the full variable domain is GAGVSQTPSNKVTEKGKYVELRCDPISGHTALYWYRQSLGQGPEFLIYFQGTGAADDSGLPNDRFFAVRPEGSVSTLKIQRTERGDSAVYLCASSSPEAPEQYFGPGTRLTVT.

The CDR3 loop is CAWSVLGLVQGEQFF. The DNA for the CDR3 is TGTGCCTGGAGTGTGTTGGGGCTAGTGCAAGGTGAGCAGTTCTTC. This chain joins TRBV30 and TRBJ2-1, with TRBD1 as a possible D gene (5 bases). The CDR3 has 15 amino acids. Trimming stripped 0 bases from V and 9 bases from J, with 18 bases between. Germline-derived CDR1 and CDR2 are GTSNPN and SVGIG (reference sequence).

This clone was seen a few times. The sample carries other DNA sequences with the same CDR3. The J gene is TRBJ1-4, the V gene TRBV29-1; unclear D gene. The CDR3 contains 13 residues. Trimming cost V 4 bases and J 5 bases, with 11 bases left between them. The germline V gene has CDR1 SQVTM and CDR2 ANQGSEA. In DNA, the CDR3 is TGCAGCGTTGGTGGTCAGAGGAATGAAAAACTGTTTTTT. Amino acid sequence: CSVGGQRNEKLFF.

The CDR3 region has the DNA TGTGCCAGCAGTTTGGGTGTCGCGGGGGGGCATGGCTACACCTTC. Residues: CASSLGVAGGHGYTF. V is TRBV28 and J is TRBJ1-2; D is perhaps TRBD1 (6 bases). The CDR3 totals 15 residues. Germline values: CDR1 MDHEN, CDR2 SYDVKM. Trimming cost V 3 bases and J 6 bases, with 17 bases left between them.

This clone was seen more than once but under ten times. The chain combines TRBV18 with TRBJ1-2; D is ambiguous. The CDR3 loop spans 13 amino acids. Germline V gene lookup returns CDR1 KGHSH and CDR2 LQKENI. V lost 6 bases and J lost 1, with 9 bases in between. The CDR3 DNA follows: TGTGCCAGCTCCCAAACAGTTAACTATGGCTACACCTTC. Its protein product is CASSQTVNYGYTF. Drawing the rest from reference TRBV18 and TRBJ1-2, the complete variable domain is NAGVMQNPRHLVRRRGQEARLRCSPMKGHSHVYWYRQLPEEGLKFMVYLQKENIIDESGMPKERFSAEFPKEGPSILRIQQVVRGDSAAYFCASSQTVNYGYTFGSGTRLTVV.

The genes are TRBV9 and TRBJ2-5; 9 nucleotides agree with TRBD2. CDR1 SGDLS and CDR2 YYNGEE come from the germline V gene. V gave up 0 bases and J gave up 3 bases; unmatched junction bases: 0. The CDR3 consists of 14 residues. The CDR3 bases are TGTGCCAGCAGCGTAGGACTAGCGGAAGAGACCCAGTACTTC. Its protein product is CASSVGLAEETQYF.

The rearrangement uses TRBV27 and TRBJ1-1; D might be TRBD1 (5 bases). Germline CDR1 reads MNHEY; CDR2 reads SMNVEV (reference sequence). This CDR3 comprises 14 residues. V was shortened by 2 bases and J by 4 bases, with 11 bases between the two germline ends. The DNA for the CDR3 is TGTGCCAGCAGTTTAGTGGGGAGGGGCACTGAAGCTTTCTTT. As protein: CASSLVGRGTEAFF.

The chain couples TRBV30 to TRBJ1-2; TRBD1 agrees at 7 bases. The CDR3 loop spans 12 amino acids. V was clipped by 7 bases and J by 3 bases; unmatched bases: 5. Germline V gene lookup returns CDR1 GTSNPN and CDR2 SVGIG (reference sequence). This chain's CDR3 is CAYRGLDYGYTF. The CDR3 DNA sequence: TGTGCCTACAGGGGACTAGACTATGGCTACACCTTC.

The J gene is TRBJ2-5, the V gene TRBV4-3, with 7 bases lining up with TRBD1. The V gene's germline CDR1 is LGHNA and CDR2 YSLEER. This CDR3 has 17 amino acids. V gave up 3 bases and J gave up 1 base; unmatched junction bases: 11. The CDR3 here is CASSQVWGQPSQETQYF. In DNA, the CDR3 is TGCGCCAGCAGCCAGGTGTGGGGACAGCCTTCCCAAGAGACCCAGTACTTC.

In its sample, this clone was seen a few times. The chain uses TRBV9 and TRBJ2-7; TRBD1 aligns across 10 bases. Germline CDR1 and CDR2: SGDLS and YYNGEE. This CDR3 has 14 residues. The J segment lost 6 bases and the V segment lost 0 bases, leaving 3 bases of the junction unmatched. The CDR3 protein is CASSVGTGGAEQYF. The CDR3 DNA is TGTGCCAGCAGCGTAGGGACAGGGGGTGCCGAGCAGTACTTC.

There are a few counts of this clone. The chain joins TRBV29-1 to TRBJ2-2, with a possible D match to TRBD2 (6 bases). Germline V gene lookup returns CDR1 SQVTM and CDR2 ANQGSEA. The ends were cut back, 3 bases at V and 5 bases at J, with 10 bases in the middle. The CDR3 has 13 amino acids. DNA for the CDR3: TGCAGCGTTGACAAGGAGGGGACCGGGGAGCTGTTTTTT. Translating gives CSVDKEGTGELFF.

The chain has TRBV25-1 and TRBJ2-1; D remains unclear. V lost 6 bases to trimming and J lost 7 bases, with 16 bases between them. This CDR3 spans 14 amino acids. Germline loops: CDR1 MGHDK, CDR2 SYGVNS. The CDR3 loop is CASSALNLVNEQFF. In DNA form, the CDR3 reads TGTGCCAGCAGCGCACTAAACCTGGTGAATGAGCAGTTCTTC. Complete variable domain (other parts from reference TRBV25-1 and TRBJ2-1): EADIYQTPRYLVIGTGKKITLECSQTMGHDKMYWYQQDPGMELHLIHYSYGVNSTEKGDLSSESTVSRIRTEHFPLTLESARPSHTSQYLCASSALNLVNEQFFGPGTRLTVL.

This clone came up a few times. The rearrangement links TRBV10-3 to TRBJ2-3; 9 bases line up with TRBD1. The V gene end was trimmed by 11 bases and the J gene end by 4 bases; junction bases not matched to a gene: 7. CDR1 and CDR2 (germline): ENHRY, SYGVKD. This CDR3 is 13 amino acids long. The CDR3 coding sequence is TGTGCCTCGCGACAGGGGGGAGCAGATACGCAGTATTTT. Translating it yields CASRQGGADTQYF.

The CDR3 coding sequence is TGTGCCAGCAGCTCCCCCGGGACAGGGGGGACCTACGAGCAGTACTTC. Protein sequence: CASSSPGTGGTYEQYF. The rearrangement links TRBV5-4 to TRBJ2-7; 11 bases line up with TRBD1. The CDR3 sequence is 16 residues long. From germline, CDR1 is SGHNT and CDR2 YYREEE (reference sequence). After removal of 3 bases from V and 2 bases from J, the junction contained 7 bases not matched to a gene.

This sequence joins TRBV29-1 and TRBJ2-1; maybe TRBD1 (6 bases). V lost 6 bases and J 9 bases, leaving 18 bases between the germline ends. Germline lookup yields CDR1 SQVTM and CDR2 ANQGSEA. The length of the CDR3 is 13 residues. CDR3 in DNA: TGCAGCGTGGCAGAAGCAGGGGTTGGTGAGCAGTTCTTC. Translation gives CSVAEAGVGEQFF.

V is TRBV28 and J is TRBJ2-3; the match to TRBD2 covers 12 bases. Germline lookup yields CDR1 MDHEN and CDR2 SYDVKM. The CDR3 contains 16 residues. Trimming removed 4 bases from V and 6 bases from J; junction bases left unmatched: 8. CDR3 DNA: TGTGCCAGCAGTTCCCGACTAGCGGGAGCTAGGGATACGCAGTATTTT. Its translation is CASSSRLAGARDTQYF.

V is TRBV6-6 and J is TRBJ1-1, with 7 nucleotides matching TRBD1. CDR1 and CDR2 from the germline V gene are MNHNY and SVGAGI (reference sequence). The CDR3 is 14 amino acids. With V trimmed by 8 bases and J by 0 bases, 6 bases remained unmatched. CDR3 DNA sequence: TGTGCCAGCGTAATACAGGGGATGAACACTGAAGCTTTCTTT. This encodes CASVIQGMNTEAFF.